These 3 T cell receptor beta chains originate from one sample sequenced in a study of CD8+ T cells in alopecia areata. RNA, once extracted, was reverse transcribed into cDNA for use as the sequencing template. Sequenced by immunoSEQ multiplex PCR; TCRdb stores in-frame clones only, minus some. The sample includes about 110,000 clones, around 55% seen only once; the top ten take about 20%. The sequenced sample was CD8+ T cells sorted from blood. Receptors originate from a human donor in good health.

This clone was seen just once. V and J are TRBV5-6 and TRBJ1-6; D gene unclear. The germline V gene encodes CDR1 SGHDT and CDR2 YYEEEE. V lost 2 bases to trimming and J lost 10 bases, with 10 bases between them. CDR3 length: 13 amino acids. DNA of the CDR3: TGTGCCAGCAGCTTCCCTCCACCCTCACCCCTCCACTTT. Residues: CASSFPPPSPLHF.

This clone came up once. The chain employs TRBV4-1 and TRBJ1-1, with D unclear. V dropped 4 bases and J dropped 10 bases, with 25 bases sitting between them. Germline V gives CDR1 MGHRA, CDR2 YSYEKL. The CDR3 contains 16 residues. The DNA for the CDR3 is TGCGCCAGCAGCCCAGGAGGAGCTCCCCGGGAACCGGGAGCTTTCTTT. Encoded protein: CASSPGGAPREPGAFF.

The chain combines TRBV29-1 with TRBJ1-2; the D gene is possibly TRBD1 (6 bases). Germline values: CDR1 SQVTM, CDR2 ANQGSEA. Between the trimmed V and J ends, which lost 3 bases and 6 bases, there was a span of 11 bases. The CDR3 runs to 12 residues. The CDR3 coding sequence is TGCAGCGTTGAGGGAGGGGGACATGGCTACACCTTC. Translation: CSVEGGGHGYTF. Looking up the rest from reference TRBV29-1 and TRBJ1-2 gives the full variable domain: SAVISQKPSRDICQRGTSLTIQCQVDSQVTMMFWYRQQPGQSLTLIATANQGSEATYESGFVIDKFPISRPNLTFSTLTVSNMSPEDSSIYLCSVEGGGHGYTFGSGTRLTVV.